This TCR beta chain was recorded in a study of blood T cell repertoires in COVID-19. Study-wide context: T cells, B-cell-depleted T cells, or PBMCs provided the cDNA or gDNA that served as material.

Original data processing: Reference gene primer amplification gave nucleated cell count estimates. Assay: immunoSEQ multiplex PCR; the TCRdb copy retains only in-frame clones and omits some. The V and J calls and clone size are taken from that table; D and trimming were inferred from the DNA. The top ten hold roughly 13% of the sample, which has roughly 200,000 clones, around 83% seen once. CDR1 and CDR2 from the germline V gene are SNHLY and FYNNEI. There are 15 residues in the CDR3. Trimming cost V 6 bases and J 0 bases, with 12 bases left between them. This TCR was recovered from a human donor in a cohort sampled during active COVID-19. This chain connects TRBV2 to TRBJ2-4, with D maybe TRBD1 (5 bases). Sequencing was done on a sample of peripheral blood. The CDR3 loop is CASSLQGLAKNIQYF. The CDR3 DNA reads TGTGCCAGCAGCCTTCAGGGTCTAGCCAAAAACATTCAGTACTTC.